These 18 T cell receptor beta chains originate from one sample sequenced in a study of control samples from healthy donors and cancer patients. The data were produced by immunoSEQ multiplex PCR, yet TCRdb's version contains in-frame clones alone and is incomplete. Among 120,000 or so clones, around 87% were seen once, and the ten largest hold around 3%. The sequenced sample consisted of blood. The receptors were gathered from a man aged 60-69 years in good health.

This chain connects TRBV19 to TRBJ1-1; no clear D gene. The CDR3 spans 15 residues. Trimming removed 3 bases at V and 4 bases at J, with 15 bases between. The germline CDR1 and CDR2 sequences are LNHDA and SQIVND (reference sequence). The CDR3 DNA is TGTGCCAGTAGTATCGGGCCCGGTGGGGTCACTGAAGCTTTCTTT. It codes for CASSIGPGGVTEAFF.

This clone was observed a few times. This CDR3 is CASSSDFTEAFF. The CDR3 DNA sequence: TGTGCCAGCAGTTCGGATTTCACTGAAGCTTTCTTT. This chain links TRBV12-3 or TRBV12-4 with TRBJ1-1, with D uncertain. Trimming left V 4 bases short and J 4 bases short, with 7 bases between. This CDR3 region has 12 residues.

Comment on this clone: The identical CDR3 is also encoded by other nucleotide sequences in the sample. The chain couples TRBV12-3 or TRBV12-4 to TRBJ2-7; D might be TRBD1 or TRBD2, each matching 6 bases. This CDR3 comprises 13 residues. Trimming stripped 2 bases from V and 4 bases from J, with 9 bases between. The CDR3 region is CASSLSGAYEQYF. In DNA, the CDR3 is TGTGCCAGCAGTTTATCGGGGGCTTACGAGCAGTACTTC.

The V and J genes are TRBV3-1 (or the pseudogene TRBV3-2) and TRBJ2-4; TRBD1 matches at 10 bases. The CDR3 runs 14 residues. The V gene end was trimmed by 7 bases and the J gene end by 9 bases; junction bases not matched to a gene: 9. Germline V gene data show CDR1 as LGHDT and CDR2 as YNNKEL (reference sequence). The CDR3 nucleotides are TGTGCCAGCACCAGAAAGGGACAGGGGTTCATTCAGTACTTC. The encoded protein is CASTRKGQGFIQYF.

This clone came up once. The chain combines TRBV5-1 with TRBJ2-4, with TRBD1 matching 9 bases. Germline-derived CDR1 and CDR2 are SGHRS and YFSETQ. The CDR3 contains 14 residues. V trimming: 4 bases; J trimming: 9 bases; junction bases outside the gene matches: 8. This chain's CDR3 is CASSPWTGEGIQYF. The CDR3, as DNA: TGCGCCAGCAGCCCATGGACAGGGGAAGGCATTCAGTACTTC.

CDR3 sequence reads: CASSRGGPNEKLFF. The CDR3 bases are TGTGCCAGCAGCCGAGGGGGCCCTAATGAAAAACTGTTTTTT. This chain uses TRBV6-2 or TRBV6-3 with TRBJ1-4; 7 nucleotides align to TRBD1. This CDR3 has 14 residues. V gave up 6 bases and J gave up 3 bases; unmatched junction bases: 4. Germline assignment: CDR1 MNHEY and CDR2 SVGEGT.

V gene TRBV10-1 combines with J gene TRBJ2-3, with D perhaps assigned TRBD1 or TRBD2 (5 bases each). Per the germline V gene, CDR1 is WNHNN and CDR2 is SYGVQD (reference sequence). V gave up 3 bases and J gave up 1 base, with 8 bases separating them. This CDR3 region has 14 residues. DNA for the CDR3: TGCGCCAGCAGTGAAGGGGACCGCACAGATACGCAGTATTTT. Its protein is CASSEGDRTDTQYF.

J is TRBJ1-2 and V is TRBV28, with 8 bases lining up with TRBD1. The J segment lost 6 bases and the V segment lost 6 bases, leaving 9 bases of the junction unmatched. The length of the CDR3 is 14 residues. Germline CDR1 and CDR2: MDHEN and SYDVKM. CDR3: CASRRPMGQDGYTF. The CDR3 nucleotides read TGTGCCAGCAGGCGACCGATGGGACAGGATGGCTACACCTTC.

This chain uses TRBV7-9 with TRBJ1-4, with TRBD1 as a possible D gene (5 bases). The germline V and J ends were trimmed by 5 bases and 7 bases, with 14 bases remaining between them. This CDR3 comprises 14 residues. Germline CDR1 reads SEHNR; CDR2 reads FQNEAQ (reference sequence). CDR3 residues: CASSDRTGGEKLFF. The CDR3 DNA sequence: TGTGCCAGCAGCGACCGGACCGGGGGTGAAAAACTGTTTTTT.

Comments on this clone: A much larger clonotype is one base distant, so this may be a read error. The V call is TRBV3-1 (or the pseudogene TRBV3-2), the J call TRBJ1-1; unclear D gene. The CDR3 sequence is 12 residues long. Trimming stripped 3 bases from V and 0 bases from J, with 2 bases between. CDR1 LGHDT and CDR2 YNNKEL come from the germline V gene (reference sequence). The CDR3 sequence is CASSQMNTEAFF. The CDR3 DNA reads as TGTGCCAGCAGCCAGATGAACACTGAAGCTTTCTTT.

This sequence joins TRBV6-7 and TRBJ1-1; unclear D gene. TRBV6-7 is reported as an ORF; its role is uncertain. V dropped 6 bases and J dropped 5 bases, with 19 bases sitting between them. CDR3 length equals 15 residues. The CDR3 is CASRPGPPRWTEAFF. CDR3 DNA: TGTGCCAGCAGACCCGGGCCCCCCAGGTGGACTGAAGCTTTCTTT.

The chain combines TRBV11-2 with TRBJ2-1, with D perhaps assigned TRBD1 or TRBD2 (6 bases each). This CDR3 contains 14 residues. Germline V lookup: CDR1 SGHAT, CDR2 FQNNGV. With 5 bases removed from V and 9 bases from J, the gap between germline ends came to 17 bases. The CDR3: CASSPQGGIGEQFF. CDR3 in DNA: TGTGCCAGCAGCCCTCAAGGGGGGATCGGTGAGCAGTTCTTC.

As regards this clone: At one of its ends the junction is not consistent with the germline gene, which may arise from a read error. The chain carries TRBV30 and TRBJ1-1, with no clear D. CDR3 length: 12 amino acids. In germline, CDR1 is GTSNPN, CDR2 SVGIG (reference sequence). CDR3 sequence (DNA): TGTGCTTATTCCCTGCAGGACTCTCCTCCTCGCTTT. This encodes CAYSLQDSPPRF.

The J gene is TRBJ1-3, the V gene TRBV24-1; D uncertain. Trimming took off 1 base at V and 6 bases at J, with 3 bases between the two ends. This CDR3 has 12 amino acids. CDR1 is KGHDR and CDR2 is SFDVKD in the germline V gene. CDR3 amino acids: CATSDFTNTIYF. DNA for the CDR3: TGTGCCACCAGTGATTTCACAAACACCATATATTTT.

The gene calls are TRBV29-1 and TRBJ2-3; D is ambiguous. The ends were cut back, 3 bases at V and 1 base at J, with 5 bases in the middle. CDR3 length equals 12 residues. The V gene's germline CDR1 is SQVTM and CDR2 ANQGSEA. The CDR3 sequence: CSVDRGTDTQYF. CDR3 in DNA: TGCAGCGTTGATAGGGGCACAGATACGCAGTATTTT.

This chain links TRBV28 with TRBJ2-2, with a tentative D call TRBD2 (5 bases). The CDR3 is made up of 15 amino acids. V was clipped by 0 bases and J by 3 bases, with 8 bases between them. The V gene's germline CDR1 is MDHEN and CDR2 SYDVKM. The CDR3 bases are TGTGCCAGCAGTTTATGGACGGGGTACACCGGGGAGCTGTTTTTT. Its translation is CASSLWTGYTGELFF.

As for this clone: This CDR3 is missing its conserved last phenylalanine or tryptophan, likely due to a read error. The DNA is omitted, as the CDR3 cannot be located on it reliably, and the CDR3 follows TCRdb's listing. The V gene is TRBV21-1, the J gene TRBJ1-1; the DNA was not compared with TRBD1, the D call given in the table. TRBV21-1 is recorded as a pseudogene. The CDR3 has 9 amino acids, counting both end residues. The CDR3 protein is CASSKGLAS.

CDR3 in amino acids: CATYSREELFF. The DNA for the CDR3 is TGTGCCACCTACAGTCGCGAGGAGCTGTTTTTT. The chain carries TRBV27 and TRBJ2-2, with D unclear. This CDR3 is built from 11 residues. CDR1 and CDR2 (germline): MNHEY, SMNVEV (reference sequence). V was cut by 10 bases and J by 10 bases, with 13 bases left in between.